This passage covers 18 T cell receptor beta chains from one sample sequenced in a study of cytomegalovirus exposure and HLA in healthy donors. 60 Vbeta and 13 Jbeta primers were used in PCR. Measured with immunoSEQ multiplex PCR; TCRdb has only the in-frame clones, and not every one. The table lists 160,000 or so clones, around 80% of them singletons. The specimen sequenced was PBMCs. The receptors were sampled from a male donor in good health and CMV-seropositive.

V and J are TRBV11-2 and TRBJ2-5, with 11 bases fitting TRBD2. The CDR3 consists of 17 residues. Germline-derived CDR1 and CDR2 are SGHAT and FQNNGV. Unmatched junction bases numbered 6, after V lost 1 base and J lost 2 bases. CDR3 loop: CASSLVLTSGKQETQYF. DNA of the CDR3: TGTGCCAGCAGCTTAGTGTTGACTAGCGGGAAACAAGAGACCCAGTACTTC.

The chain carries TRBV11-2 and TRBJ2-5, with TRBD2 matching over 10 bases. The DNA end favors TRBJ2-7, so the J call may be wrong. The CDR3 has 15 amino acids. The germline V gene encodes CDR1 SGHAT and CDR2 FQNNGV. The CDR3 nucleotides read TGTGCCAGCAGCTTAGTAACTAGCGGGAACTACGAGCAGTACTTC. It codes for CASSLVTSGNYEQYF.

The J gene is TRBJ1-2, the V gene TRBV5-4; 8 nucleotides agree with TRBD1. This CDR3 has 14 amino acids. Germline CDR1 reads SGHNT; CDR2 reads YYREEE (reference sequence). V was clipped by 0 bases and J by 3 bases; unmatched bases: 1. The CDR3 DNA reads TGTGCCAGCAGCTTGGCGGACAGGGACTATGGCTACACCTTC. Translated, it gives CASSLADRDYGYTF.

J is TRBJ2-7 and V is TRBV7-8; TRBD1 aligns across 7 bases. V was clipped by 5 bases and J by 3 bases; unmatched bases: 13. Germline CDR1 SGHVS, CDR2 FQNEAQ. This CDR3 is built from 16 residues. The CDR3 sequence: CASSERTGTAGYEQYF. DNA of the CDR3: TGTGCCAGCAGCGAAAGGACAGGAACCGCGGGCTACGAGCAGTACTTC. The full variable domain, completed using reference TRBV7-8 and TRBJ2-7, is GAGVSQSPRYKVAKRGQDVALRCDPISGHVSLFWYQQALGQGPEFLTYFQNEAQLDKSGLPSDRFFAERPEGSVSTLKIQRTQQEDSAVYLCASSERTGTAGYEQYFGPGTRLTVT.

The J gene is TRBJ2-3, the V gene TRBV9; 15 bases fit TRBD2. The CDR3 is 21 amino acids. The germline V gene encodes CDR1 SGDLS and CDR2 YYNGEE. J was trimmed by 4 bases and V by 3 bases; bases with no gene match: 18. The CDR3 nucleotides read TGTGCCAGCAGCGGGGAACCGGGACTAGCGGGGGGCAATGGAAGGGCAGATACGCAGTATTTT. Translation gives CASSGEPGLAGGNGRADTQYF.

The chain has TRBV14 and TRBJ1-4; tentatively, D is TRBD1 (5 bases). Per the germline V gene, CDR1 is SGHDN and CDR2 is FVKESK. The CDR3 length is 14 residues. V lost 4 bases to trimming and J lost 5 bases, with 11 bases between them. CDR3 residues: CASSPRTRNEKLFF. The CDR3 nucleotides are TGTGCCAGCAGCCCCCGGACAAGGAATGAAAAACTGTTTTTT.

This chain connects TRBV30 to TRBJ1-6; 9 bases match TRBD1. The CDR3 spans 14 residues. The V and J ends lost 3 bases and 8 bases, in that order; junction bases with no gene match: 5. The V gene's germline CDR1 is GTSNPN and CDR2 SVGIG (reference sequence). The CDR3 bases are TGTGCCTGGAGGGGGGGACAGGGATATTCACCCCTCCACTTT. This translates into CAWRGGQGYSPLHF.

The chain joins TRBV30 to TRBJ1-5; D may be TRBD1 (5 bases). The germline gives CDR1 GTSNPN, CDR2 SVGIG (reference sequence). V lost 0 bases, J lost 6 bases, and 15 bases lay in between. The CDR3 runs to 15 residues. The CDR3 DNA reads TGTGCCTGGAGTGTCTCCGGGGGGGAAAGTCAGCCCCAGCATTTT. This gives the protein CAWSVSGGESQPQHF.

V usage is TRBV28 and J usage is TRBJ1-6; D unresolved. CDR1 and CDR2 from the germline V gene are MDHEN and SYDVKM. The V gene lost 7 bases and the J gene lost 0 bases, with 10 bases spanning the gap. The CDR3 length is 15 residues. CDR3 region: CASIPYSSYNSPLHF. Here the CDR3 DNA reads TGTGCCAGCATTCCCTACAGCTCCTATAATTCACCCCTCCACTTT.

The chain employs TRBV7-7 and TRBJ2-1, with TRBD2 matching over 14 bases. V lost 5 bases, J lost 6 bases, and 3 bases stayed unmatched. In germline, CDR1 is SSHAT, CDR2 FNYEAQ (reference sequence). This CDR3 contains 15 residues. The chain's CDR3 is CASSRGLAGANEQFF. CDR3 in DNA: TGTGCCAGCAGCAGGGGACTAGCGGGGGCCAATGAGCAGTTCTTC.

The rearrangement uses TRBV19 and TRBJ2-2; TRBD2 might be the D (6 bases). Germline V gene sequence: CDR1 LNHDA, CDR2 SQIVND (reference sequence). Between the trimmed V and J ends, which lost 5 bases and 0 bases, there was a span of 13 bases. This CDR3 is built from 16 residues. CDR3 nucleotides: TGTGCCAGTAGTCGAGGTAGCGGAGCGAACACCGGGGAGCTGTTTTTT. Amino acid sequence: CASSRGSGANTGELFF. Full variable domain (rest looked up from reference TRBV19 and TRBJ2-2): DGGITQSPKYLFRKEGQNVTLSCEQNLNHDAMYWYRQDPGQGLRLIYYSQIVNDFQKGDIAEGYSVSREKKESFPLTVTSAQKNPTAFYLCASSRGSGANTGELFFGEGSRLTVL.

Concerning this clone itself: Other DNA sequences in the same sample also yield this CDR3. The rearrangement links TRBV18 to TRBJ1-1; a weak D match, TRBD1 (5 bases). The CDR3 runs to 14 residues. Germline loops: CDR1 KGHSH, CDR2 LQKENI. Trimming removed 6 bases at V and 2 bases at J, with 13 bases between. The DNA of the CDR3 is TGTGCCAGCTCCCCCACTCAGGGAAACACTGAAGCTTTCTTT. It codes for CASSPTQGNTEAFF.

Remarks on this clone: A junction end diverges from the germline sequence, so it may reflect a read error. The chain is built from TRBV18 and TRBJ2-2; D call uncertain. CDR1 is KGHSH and CDR2 is LQKENI in the germline V gene. The CDR3 extends over 14 amino acids. CDR3 in amino acids: CASSPQPNTGELFF. Here the CDR3 DNA reads TGTGCCAGCTCGCCACAGCCGAACACCGGGGAGCTGTTTTTT. The variable domain in full, completed from reference TRBV18 and TRBJ2-2, reads NAGVMQNPRHLVRRRGQEARLRCSPMKGHSHVYWYRQLPEEGLKFMVYLQKENIIDESGMPKERFSAEFPKEGPSILRIQQVVRGDSAAYFCASSPQPNTGELFFGEGSRLTVL.

The CDR3 here is CASSPPGRSRTIYF. CDR3 nucleotide sequence: TGTGCCAGCAGTCCTCCGGGGAGGAGCAGGACCATATATTTT. The gene calls are TRBV6-5 and TRBJ1-3; D uncertain. The CDR3 consists of 14 residues. Deletions cut 5 bases from V and 10 bases from J, with 18 bases between. Germline CDR1 reads MNHEY; CDR2 reads SVGAGI.

The CDR3, as DNA: TGTGCCAGCAGGTCCAGCTGGAGTGGCAATGAGCAGTTCTTC. This translates into CASRSSWSGNEQFF. J is TRBJ2-1 and V is TRBV5-4; D not certain. Germline CDR1 SGHNT, CDR2 YYREEE (reference sequence). CDR3 length: 14 residues. Trimming shortened V by 5 bases and J by 6 bases, and 15 bases separated the two germline ends. Supplemented by reference TRBV5-4 and TRBJ2-1, the full variable domain reads ETGVTQSPTHLIKTRGQQVTLRCSSQSGHNTVSWYQQALGQGPQFIFQYYREEENGRGNFPPRFSGLQFPNYSSELNVNALELDDSALYLCASRSSWSGNEQFFGPGTRLTVL.

The rearrangement uses TRBV27 and TRBJ2-3; 9 bases map to TRBD2. Germline lookup yields CDR1 MNHEY and CDR2 SMNVEV (reference sequence). Trimming at V came to 3 bases and at J to 4 bases, leaving 8 bases not matched to a gene. The CDR3 contains 16 residues. The CDR3 region has the DNA TGTGCCAGCAGTTTTTGGGCGGGGGGGGGCCCAGATACGCAGTATTTT. It translates to CASSFWAGGGPDTQYF.

The chain joins TRBV7-6 to TRBJ2-3, with a possible D match to TRBD1 (6 bases). The ends were cut back, 6 bases at V and 0 bases at J, with 22 bases in the middle. The CDR3 contains 18 residues. Germline CDR1 is SGHVS and CDR2 is FNYEAQ. For the CDR3, the DNA is TGTGCCAGCAGTCGTAGCGTGGGGGCCGGTGTCAGCACAGATACGCAGTATTTT. Amino acids: CASSRSVGAGVSTDTQYF.

This clone was found a few times. The chain employs TRBV27 and TRBJ2-5; 9 bases line up with TRBD2. Germline lookup yields CDR1 MNHEY and CDR2 SMNVEV (reference sequence). This CDR3 is built from 16 residues. With V trimmed by 0 bases and J by 4 bases, 6 bases remained unmatched. CDR3 nucleotides: TGTGCCAGCAGTTTATCGGCGGGAGGGCCTGGAGAGACCCAGTACTTC. As protein: CASSLSAGGPGETQYF.